These 18 T cell receptor beta chains came from one sample sequenced in a study of blood T cell repertoires in COVID-19. Sequenced by immunoSEQ multiplex PCR; TCRdb stores in-frame clones only, minus some. The repertoire has 35,000 to 50,000 clones, roughly 63% of them found once; the top ten carry 6.2%. The source material was peripheral blood. The receptors originated from an elderly man with acute or convalescent COVID-19.

The chain links TRBV25-1 to TRBJ2-7; D is ambiguous. V lost 5 bases and J 2 bases, leaving 7 bases between the germline ends. This CDR3 contains 12 residues. Germline V CDR1 and CDR2: MGHDK, SYGVNS. The CDR3 is CASSLTAYEQYF. Written as DNA, the CDR3 is TGTGCCAGCAGTTTAACAGCCTACGAGCAGTACTTC.

In DNA form, the CDR3 reads TGTGCCATCAGAGACAGGGGGACTGAAGCTTTCTTT. This gives the protein CAIRDRGTEAFF. V gene TRBV10-3 combines with J gene TRBJ1-1; the match to TRBD1 covers 9 bases. There are 12 residues in the CDR3. The V segment lost 6 bases and the J segment 5 bases; nucleotides outside the gene matches: 1. Germline-derived CDR1 and CDR2 are ENHRY and SYGVKD.

This clone turned up a few times. The chain employs TRBV19 and TRBJ1-1; D remains unclear. Germline V lookup: CDR1 LNHDA, CDR2 SQIVND (reference sequence). Trimming stripped 3 bases from V and 3 bases from J, with 11 bases between. The CDR3 has 14 residues. The CDR3 sequence: CASSIRPGDTEAFF. The CDR3 DNA sequence: TGTGCCAGTAGTATCAGACCGGGAGACACTGAAGCTTTCTTT. The variable domain in full, completed from reference TRBV19 and TRBJ1-1, reads DGGITQSPKYLFRKEGQNVTLSCEQNLNHDAMYWYRQDPGQGLRLIYYSQIVNDFQKGDIAEGYSVSREKKESFPLTVTSAQKNPTAFYLCASSIRPGDTEAFFGQGTRLTVV.

The chain is built from TRBV7-6 and TRBJ2-1; D is perhaps TRBD2 (6 bases). Germline V gene lookup returns CDR1 SGHVS and CDR2 FNYEAQ. The CDR3 consists of 14 residues. V was trimmed by 0 bases and J by 6 bases, leaving 9 bases between them. CDR3 nucleotides: TGTGCCAGCAGCTTAGCTAGCGGAGGCAATGAGCAGTTCTTC. This codes for CASSLASGGNEQFF.

A few counts support this clone. The V call is TRBV10-3, the J call TRBJ1-2; TRBD1 agrees at 10 bases. The CDR3 runs to 13 residues. With V trimmed by 8 bases and J by 5 bases, 5 bases remained unmatched. Germline V CDR1 and CDR2: ENHRY, SYGVKD. This chain's CDR3 is CAISGTGVYGYTF. The CDR3 DNA reads as TGTGCCATCTCCGGGACAGGGGTGTATGGCTACACCTTC.

The J gene is TRBJ1-2, the V gene TRBV10-3; a possible D gene is TRBD1 (6 bases). The CDR3 spans 14 residues. CDR1 and CDR2 (germline): ENHRY, SYGVKD. Trimming cost V 5 bases and J 0 bases, with 10 bases left between them. The CDR3 loop reads CAISSGAANYGYTF. CDR3 DNA: TGTGCCATCAGTTCAGGGGCAGCTAACTATGGCTACACCTTC.

The rearrangement links TRBV18 to TRBJ1-6; tentative D call: TRBD1 (6 bases). V lost 0 bases and J 6 bases, leaving 15 bases between the germline ends. The germline gives CDR1 KGHSH, CDR2 LQKENI. CDR3 length: 17 amino acids. The CDR3 sequence: CASSPPTGGSSNSPLHF. The CDR3 nucleotides read TGTGCCAGCTCACCACCTACTGGGGGCTCTAGTAATTCACCCCTCCACTTT. The whole variable domain, remainder taken from reference TRBV18 and TRBJ1-6, is NAGVMQNPRHLVRRRGQEARLRCSPMKGHSHVYWYRQLPEEGLKFMVYLQKENIIDESGMPKERFSAEFPKEGPSILRIQQVVRGDSAAYFCASSPPTGGSSNSPLHFGNGTRLTVT.

The CDR3, as DNA: TGTGCCAGCTCACCGAACTTGGGCCCAGGGGGCTATGGCTACACCTTC. Its protein is CASSPNLGPGGYGYTF. The gene calls are TRBV18 and TRBJ1-2; 7 bases agree with TRBD1. The CDR3 is 16 residues long. Germline V CDR1 and CDR2: KGHSH, LQKENI. V shed 3 bases and J 4 bases; nucleotides not matched to a gene: 11.

The chain couples TRBV30 to TRBJ1-2, with D possibly being TRBD1 (5 bases). Trimming took 2 bases from V and 10 from J, leaving 17 bases between them. There are 13 residues in the CDR3. From germline, CDR1 is GTSNPN and CDR2 SVGIG (reference sequence). The CDR3 protein is CAWSSSRAETYTF. The CDR3 coding sequence is TGTGCCTGGAGTAGCTCCAGGGCGGAGACCTACACCTTC.

The chain employs TRBV5-1 and TRBJ2-7, with TRBD2 identical over 8 bases. This CDR3 is built from 16 residues. Per germline, CDR1 SGHRS and CDR2 YFSETQ. Germline trimming cut 3 bases from V and 0 bases from J; bases unmatched to any gene: 8. The CDR3, as DNA: TGCGCCAGCAGCTCAATGAGCGGGGGCCGCTCCTACGAGCAGTACTTC. Translating gives CASSSMSGGRSYEQYF.

The J gene is TRBJ1-1, the V gene TRBV6-5; no clear D gene. The CDR3 is 15 residues long. Trimming cost V 7 bases and J 0 bases, with 15 bases left between them. Germline CDR1 MNHEY, CDR2 SVGAGI. This chain's CDR3 is CASTPGRKLNTEAFF. The CDR3 DNA follows: TGTGCCAGCACCCCCGGGAGAAAATTGAACACTGAAGCTTTCTTT.

The J gene is TRBJ2-7, the V gene TRBV5-1, with TRBD1 as a possible D gene (5 bases). The V end lost 0 bases, the J end lost 6 bases, and 7 bases lay between the germline ends. The germline CDR1 and CDR2 sequences are SGHRS and YFSETQ. CDR3 length: 12 residues. The CDR3 region has the DNA TGCGCCAGCAGCTTGGTAGGGGTCGAGCAGTACTTC. It encodes CASSLVGVEQYF.

V usage is TRBV12-3 or TRBV12-4 and J usage is TRBJ1-6; D remains ambiguous. The CDR3 totals 12 residues. The V and J ends lost 1 base and 13 bases respectively, with 8 bases between them. Here the CDR3 DNA reads TGTGCCAGCAGTTTAGATCCTAGGCCCCTCCACTTT. This codes for CASSLDPRPLHF.

This clone showed up just a few times. CDR3 in amino acids: CASNLRDRASEAFF. The CDR3 DNA reads as TGTGCCAGCAATTTGCGGGACAGGGCATCTGAAGCTTTCTTT. This rearrangement joins TRBV6-5 to TRBJ1-1; 9 bases fit TRBD1. The J segment lost 6 bases and the V segment lost 7 bases, leaving 9 bases of the junction unmatched. CDR1 MNHEY and CDR2 SVGAGI come from the germline V gene. This CDR3 spans 14 amino acids.

The chain combines TRBV5-4 with TRBJ2-4, with a weak D call TRBD1 (5 bases). CDR1 and CDR2 from the germline V gene are SGHNT and YYREEE (reference sequence). The length of the CDR3 is 13 residues. V was trimmed by 2 bases and J by 8 bases, leaving 11 bases between them. CDR3 sequence: CASSFRALDIQYF. CDR3 coding DNA: TGTGCCAGCAGCTTCAGGGCTCTGGACATTCAGTACTTC.

The rearrangement joins TRBV2 to TRBJ2-3, with TRBD2 identical over 7 bases. There are 14 residues in the CDR3. Germline trimming cut 7 bases from V and 0 bases from J; bases unmatched to any gene: 4. Germline lookup yields CDR1 SNHLY and CDR2 FYNNEI. The DNA of the CDR3 is TGTGCCAGCAAAGCGGGGATCAGCACAGATACGCAGTATTTT. The encoded protein is CASKAGISTDTQYF.

The chain has TRBV12-3 or TRBV12-4 and TRBJ2-7; 7 bases align to TRBD1. The junction had 2 bases not matched to a gene; V was cut back by 5 bases and J by 4 bases. CDR3 size: 12 residues. The CDR3 nucleotides are TGTGCCAGCAGTACAGGGGTTTACGAGCAGTACTTC. It is translated as CASSTGVYEQYF.

This sequence joins TRBV6-5 and TRBJ1-1; 7 nucleotides line up with TRBD1. This CDR3 has 14 residues. Germline loops: CDR1 MNHEY, CDR2 SVGAGI. The V and J ends lost 6 bases and 5 bases, in that order; junction bases with no gene match: 9. CDR3 amino acids: CASRATYRGTEAFF. The CDR3 nucleotides are TGTGCCAGCAGGGCAACTTACAGGGGAACTGAAGCTTTCTTT.